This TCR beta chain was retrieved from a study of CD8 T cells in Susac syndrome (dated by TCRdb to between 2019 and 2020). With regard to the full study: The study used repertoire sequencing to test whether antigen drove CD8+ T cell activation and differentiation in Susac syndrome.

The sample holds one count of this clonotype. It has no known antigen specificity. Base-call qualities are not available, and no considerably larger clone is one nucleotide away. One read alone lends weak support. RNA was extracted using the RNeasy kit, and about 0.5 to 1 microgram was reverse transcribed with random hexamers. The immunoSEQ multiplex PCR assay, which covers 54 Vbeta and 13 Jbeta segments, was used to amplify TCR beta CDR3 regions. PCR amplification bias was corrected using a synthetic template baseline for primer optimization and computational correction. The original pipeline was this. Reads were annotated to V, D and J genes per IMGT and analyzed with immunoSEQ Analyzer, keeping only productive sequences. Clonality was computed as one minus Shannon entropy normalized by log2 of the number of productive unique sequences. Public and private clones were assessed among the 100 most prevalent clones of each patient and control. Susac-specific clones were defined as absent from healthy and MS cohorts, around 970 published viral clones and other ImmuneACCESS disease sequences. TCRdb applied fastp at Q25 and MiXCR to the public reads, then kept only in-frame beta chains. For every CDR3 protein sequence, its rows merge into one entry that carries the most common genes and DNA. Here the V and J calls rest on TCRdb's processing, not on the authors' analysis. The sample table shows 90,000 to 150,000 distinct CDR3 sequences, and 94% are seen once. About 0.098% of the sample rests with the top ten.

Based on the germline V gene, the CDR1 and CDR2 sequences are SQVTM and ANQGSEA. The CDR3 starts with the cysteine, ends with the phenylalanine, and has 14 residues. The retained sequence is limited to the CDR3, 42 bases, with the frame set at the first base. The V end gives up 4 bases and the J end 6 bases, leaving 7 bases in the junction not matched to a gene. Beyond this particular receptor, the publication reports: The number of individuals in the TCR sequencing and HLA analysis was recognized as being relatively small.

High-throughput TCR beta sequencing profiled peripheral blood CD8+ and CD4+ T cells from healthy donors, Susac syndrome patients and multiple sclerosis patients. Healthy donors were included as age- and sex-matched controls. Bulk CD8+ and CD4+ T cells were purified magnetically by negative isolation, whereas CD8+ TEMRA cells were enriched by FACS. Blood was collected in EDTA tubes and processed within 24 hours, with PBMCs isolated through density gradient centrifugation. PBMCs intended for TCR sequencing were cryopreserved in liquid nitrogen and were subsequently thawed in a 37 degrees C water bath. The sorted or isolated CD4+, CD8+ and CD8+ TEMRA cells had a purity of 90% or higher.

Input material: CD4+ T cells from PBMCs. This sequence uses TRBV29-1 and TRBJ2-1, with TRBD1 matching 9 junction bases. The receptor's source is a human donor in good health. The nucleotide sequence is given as TGCAGCGTTGGGGGGACAGGGCTGGGCAATGAGCAGTTCTTC. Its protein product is CSVGGTGLGNEQFF.